A single sample gave rise to the 12 T cell receptor beta chains below, sequenced in a study of beta chain features in type 1 diabetes. Sequenced material consisted of expressed TCRB transcripts (all of the isolated RNA was reverse transcribed). Some clones are missing from TCRdb's copy, which holds only in-frame ones; the method was immunoSEQ multiplex PCR. The sample lists about 900,000 clones, roughly 16% occurring once. The sequenced sample consisted of naive CD4+ T cells from blood. The receptors originated from a woman aged 18-29 years in good health.

This clone has a single count. The J gene is TRBJ2-7, the V gene TRBV7-3; 8 positions match TRBD1. The J call may not be correct, given that the DNA end is closer to TRBJ2-5. The CDR3 totals 14 residues. Germline assignment: CDR1 SGHTA and CDR2 FQGTGA. The CDR3 is CASSLSGGRETQYF. The CDR3 nucleotides are TGTGCCAGCAGCCTGTCAGGGGGCCGGGAGACCCAGTACTTC.

In this sample, this clone turned up once. Other nucleotide sequences in the sample specify the same CDR3. The rearrangement uses TRBV5-6 and TRBJ2-7; D is perhaps TRBD2 (6 bases). The CDR3 length is 12 residues. The V gene lost 3 bases and the J gene lost 3 bases, with 7 bases spanning the gap. Germline values: CDR1 SGHDT, CDR2 YYEEEE. In nucleotides, the CDR3 is TGTGCCAGCAGCTCGGACTACTACGAGCAGTACTTC. Its translation: CASSSDYYEQYF.

This clone showed up just a few times. The rearrangement joins TRBV28 to TRBJ1-4; 7 nucleotides match TRBD1. The germline V gene has CDR1 MDHEN and CDR2 SYDVKM. This CDR3 is 15 amino acids long. Trimming took 3 bases from V and 8 from J; bases not matched to a gene: 9. The CDR3, as DNA: TGTGCCAGCAGTTTTGAGGGGGCGGGCAGGGAAAAACTGTTTTTT. This gives the protein CASSFEGAGREKLFF.

This clone appeared a few times. The chain is built from TRBV14 and TRBJ2-3, with 11 bases aligning to TRBD2. Germline V CDR1 and CDR2: SGHDN, FVKESK. The CDR3 is 17 residues long. V trimming: 4 bases; J trimming: 5 bases; junction bases outside the gene matches: 11. In DNA form, the CDR3 reads TGTGCCAGCAGCCGAAGCCAACTAGCGGGAGCAGTAGATACGCAGTATTTT. Translated: CASSRSQLAGAVDTQYF.

J is TRBJ2-5 and V is TRBV5-6, with TRBD2 as a possible D gene (5 bases). CDR3 size: 14 residues. V shed 2 bases and J shed 5 bases, with 13 bases lying between them. The germline V gene has CDR1 SGHDT and CDR2 YYEEEE. The CDR3: CASSLWGSAETQYF. The CDR3 region has the DNA TGTGCCAGCAGCTTATGGGGTAGCGCGGAGACCCAGTACTTC.

J is TRBJ2-7 and V is TRBV29-1, with 8 nucleotides matching TRBD1. Per the germline V gene, CDR1 is SQVTM and CDR2 is ANQGSEA. This CDR3 is built from 13 residues. V gave up 7 bases and J gave up 4 bases; unmatched junction bases: 9. The CDR3 reads CSGAHRDRYEQYF. In DNA, the CDR3 is TGCAGCGGGGCGCACAGGGACAGGTACGAGCAGTACTTC.

This clone showed up just a few times. The chain recombines TRBV6-6 with TRBJ2-1; possible D gene TRBD1, 6 bases. V lost 2 bases and J lost 10, with 12 bases in between. Per germline, CDR1 MNHNY and CDR2 SVGAGI (reference sequence). The CDR3 runs to 13 residues. CDR3 bases: TGTGCCAGCAGTTACAAAGGGGGAAGGGAGCAGTTCTTC. Translating it yields CASSYKGGREQFF.

J is TRBJ1-1 and V is TRBV4-3, with D tentatively TRBD1 (6 bases). Germline V gene lookup returns CDR1 LGHNA and CDR2 YSLEER. The germline V and J ends were trimmed by 0 bases and 8 bases, with 10 bases remaining between them. The CDR3 runs 13 residues. CDR3 in DNA: TGCGCCAGCAGCCAAGAGCCGGGACACGAAGCTTTCTTT. It translates to CASSQEPGHEAFF.

The chain has TRBV4-2 and TRBJ2-2, with D tentatively TRBD1 or TRBD2 (5 bases each). CDR3 length: 14 residues. The germline V gene has CDR1 LGHNA and CDR2 YNFKEQ. Trimming took off 4 bases at V and 6 bases at J, with 12 bases between the two ends. CDR3 sequence reads: CASSRDTGPGELFF. The CDR3 DNA sequence: TGTGCCAGCAGCCGAGATACGGGGCCCGGGGAGCTGTTTTTT.

A few counts support this clone. The rearrangement joins TRBV20-1 to TRBJ2-1; TRBD2 might be the D (5 bases). V dropped 1 base and J dropped 8 bases, with 6 bases sitting between them. The CDR3 sequence is 11 residues long. The germline V gene encodes CDR1 DFQATT and CDR2 SNEGSKA (reference sequence). CDR3 amino acids: CSARGADEQFF. Written as DNA, the CDR3 is TGCAGTGCTAGAGGAGCGGATGAGCAGTTCTTC.

This clone showed up just a few times. The V gene is TRBV5-4, the J gene TRBJ1-2; weak D call: TRBD1 (6 bases). This CDR3 is 16 amino acids long. The V end lost 4 bases, the J end lost 3 bases, and 19 bases lay between the germline ends. Germline loops: CDR1 SGHNT, CDR2 YYREEE (reference sequence). CDR3 in DNA: TGTGCCAGCAGCCAAGATAGGGGGACACAAGACTATGGCTACACCTTC. Amino acids: CASSQDRGTQDYGYTF.

This clone was detected only a few times. The chain uses TRBV9 and TRBJ2-2, with 14 bases lining up with TRBD2. The CDR3 extends over 17 amino acids. V lost 4 bases, J lost 4 bases, and 6 bases stayed unmatched. Germline V gene sequence: CDR1 SGDLS, CDR2 YYNGEE. The CDR3: CASSMTSGRASTGELFF. CDR3 nucleotides: TGTGCCAGCAGCATGACTAGCGGGAGGGCTTCCACCGGGGAGCTGTTTTTT.